This T cell receptor beta chain was profiled in a study of post-analysis software for immune sequencing data. Across the whole study: Patients had relapsing-remitting, secondary progressive or progressive-relapsing multiple sclerosis; some lacked subtype.

The junction had 4 bases not matched to a gene; V was cut back by 2 bases and J by 5 bases. The CDR3 runs 15 residues. Germline V gene data show CDR1 as SGHRS and CDR2 as YFSETQ. Comments on this clonotype: Its cognate antigen is unknown.

The TCR beta cDNA libraries carried unique molecular identifiers. MiXCR, run by TCRdb on the PCR reads, gives a single entry per CDR3 protein. The sample records some 370,000 distinct CDR3 sequences, 30% to 45% being singletons. Study conclusions and caveats: By F measure, samples from a shared preparation batch strongly co-clustered. Controls showed significantly higher normalized Chao1 diversity than did multiple sclerosis patients. About five TRBV segments, including TRBV5-6, TRBV5-1 and TRBV20-1, were more frequent in patients than controls.

Sample: blood. The gene calls are TRBV5-1 and TRBJ2-5, with 12 bases fitting TRBD2. This clonotype was obtained from a girl under 18 with multiple sclerosis. CDR3 residues: CASSLGLAGSETQYF. The CDR3 bases are TGCGCCAGCAGCTTAGGACTAGCGGGATCGGAGACCCAGTACTTC.